The entry that follows covers one T cell receptor beta chain sequence. Its antigen is not yet known. No base quality values were provided; no much bigger clone lies one nucleotide off. Receptor amplification or capture employed the immunoSEQ multiplex PCR assay. TCRdb re-hosts the immuneACCESS table, in-frame sequences only. Its copies lack some clones; in the studies checked, an unresolved V gene accounts for under half of them, and the cause for the rest is not known. In this sample the table shows 170,000 or so clones, 85% to 95% of which occur a single time. The leading ten clones occupy about 1.6% of the sample. This sample is part of a study of control samples from healthy donors and cancer patients (dated by TCRdb to the early 2020s). The CDR3 holds 13 amino acids from the cysteine to the phenylalanine. The only DNA kept is the CDR3, 39 bases in frame from the first base. The junction carries 9 bases between V and J, which are trimmed by 6 bases and 4 bases respectively.

The clonotype originates from a young man in good health. Sequencing input: blood. The chain is made from TRBV12-3 or TRBV12-4 and TRBJ1-4; there is no confident call for the D gene. The CDR3 region has the sequence CASSERFNEKLFF. The DNA is TGTGCCAGCAGCGAGAGGTTTAATGAAAAACTGTTTTTT.